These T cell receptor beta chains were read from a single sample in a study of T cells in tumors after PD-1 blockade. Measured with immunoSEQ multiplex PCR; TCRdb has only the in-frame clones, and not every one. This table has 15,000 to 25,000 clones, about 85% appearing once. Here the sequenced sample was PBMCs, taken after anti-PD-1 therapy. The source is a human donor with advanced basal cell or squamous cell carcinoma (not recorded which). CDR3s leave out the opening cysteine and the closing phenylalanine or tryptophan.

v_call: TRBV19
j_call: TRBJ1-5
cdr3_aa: ASSPWTGGGNQPQH

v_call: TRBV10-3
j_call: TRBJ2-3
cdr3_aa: AISEGNRGADTQY

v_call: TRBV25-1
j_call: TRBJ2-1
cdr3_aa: ASSETASNEQF

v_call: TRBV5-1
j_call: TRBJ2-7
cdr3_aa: ASSEAVSYEQY

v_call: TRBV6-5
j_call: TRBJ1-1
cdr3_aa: ASIAQGGTEAF

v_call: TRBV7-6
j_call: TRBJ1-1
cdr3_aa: ASSPLAPTEAF

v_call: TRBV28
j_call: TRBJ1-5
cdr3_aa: ASSLLTGGNQPQH

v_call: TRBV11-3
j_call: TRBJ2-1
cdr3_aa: ASSPRDPEDEQF

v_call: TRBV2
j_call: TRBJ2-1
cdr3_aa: ASTRDRENEQF

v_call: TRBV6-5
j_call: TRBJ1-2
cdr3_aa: ASSYGQGGGYT

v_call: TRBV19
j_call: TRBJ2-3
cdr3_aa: ASSPWGRGPDTQY

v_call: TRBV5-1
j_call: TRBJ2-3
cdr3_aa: ASSLGADTQY

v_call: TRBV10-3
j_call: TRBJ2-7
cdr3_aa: AISEFTSGSSYEQY

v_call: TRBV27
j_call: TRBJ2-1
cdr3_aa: ASSFEPPGYNEQF

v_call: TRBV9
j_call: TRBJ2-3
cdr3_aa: ASSVGAGSTDTQY